This entry concerns a single T cell receptor (beta chain). Its antigen is undetermined. The source of the sample is a study of T cell repertoires in cytomegalovirus infection. V shed 6 bases and J shed 1 base, with 16 bases lying between them. The CDR3 consists of 15 residues. The germline V gene encodes CDR1 DFQATT and CDR2 SNEGSKA (reference sequence). One entry per CDR3 protein, called by TCRdb with MiXCR from the reads. The sample carries roughly 150,000 distinct CDR3 sequences, 20% to 25% recorded once. The chain joins TRBV20-1 to TRBJ2-1; D may be TRBD2 (6 bases). The origin of this receptor is a human donor in good health (CMV status not recorded). Some clones in this sample may be carry-over from other donors' samples. The sample in question was CD8+ T cells from cultured PBMCs, obtained from culture after CMV antigen stimulation. CDR3: CSAPGGIISYNEQFF. CDR3 DNA: TGCAGTGCGCCCGGAGGGATTATTTCCTACAATGAGCAGTTCTTC.